The source of this T cell receptor beta chain is a study of blood T cell repertoires in COVID-19. Per the study methods: Using reference gene primer amplification, nucleated cell counts were estimated. Only in-frame clones appear in the TCRdb table, and some are missing; sequencing was by immunoSEQ multiplex PCR. That table gives V, J and clone size, and the DNA gave D and trimming. This table has under 250,000 clones, roughly 87% appearing once. V was clipped by 6 bases and J by 13 bases; unmatched bases: 14. This CDR3 is built from 13 residues. Germline assignment: CDR1 MNHEY and CDR2 SVGAGI. In terms of age and location, participants ranged from roughly 18 to 100 years and lived in about two dozen US areas. Participants' own reports of clinical history determined their cohort assignment.

The genes are TRBV6-5 and TRBJ1-2; 7 bases are shared with TRBD1. This receptor was identified in a woman aged 30 to 39 with acute COVID-19. Sequencing used PBMCs or T cells enriched from blood (not recorded which). CDR3 DNA: TGTGCCAGCAGACTACTCCGGGACAGTGAGGGCACCTTC. Translating gives CASRLLRDSEGTF.